The clone carrying this T cell receptor beta chain came up a few times. Its cognate antigen is unknown. Germline-derived CDR1 and CDR2 are SGHTS and YDEGEE. Trimming pared 0 bases from V and 8 bases from J, leaving 11 bases between. CDR3 length: 13 residues. It was with 60 Vbeta and 13 Jbeta primers that the PCR ran. Produced via immunoSEQ multiplex PCR; TCRdb's table is partial and in-frame only. The profile shows about 180,000 clones, about 81% of them singletons. The data were obtained in a study of cytomegalovirus exposure and HLA in healthy donors. Points from the study as a whole: Earlier analysis found most TCR beta V segments productive about 87% or about 30% of the time. Later analysis associated a missense DCLRE1C variant with TCR beta V- and J-gene trimming.

This chain uses TRBV5-8 with TRBJ1-2; D might be TRBD1 (5 bases). The sequenced sample was PBMCs. The sequence came from a man in his forties in good health and CMV-seronegative. CDR3 sequence: CASSLAQGDGYTF. The DNA of the CDR3 is TGTGCCAGCAGCTTGGCCCAGGGTGACGGCTACACCTTC.